Presented here are 24 T cell receptor beta chains from one specimen sequenced in a study of beta chain features in type 1 diabetes. The whole isolated RNA underwent reverse transcription, so sequencing captured expressed TCRB transcripts. This table comes from immunoSEQ multiplex PCR, and its TCRdb copy is limited to in-frame clones, with some not included. The sample includes about 120,000 clones, about 16% of them seen just once. Overall study findings and caveats: Shorter TCRB CDR3s, moderately but significantly so, were found in Type 1 diabetes patients in all four CD4+ subsets.

Their recognized antigens are unknown. The material sequenced was central memory CD4+ T cells from blood. Receptors were obtained from a man aged 30-40 years with type 1 diabetes.

The V call is TRBV30, the J call TRBJ1-6; D gene uncertain. Trimming removed 4 bases at V and 5 bases at J, with 9 bases between. The germline CDR1 and CDR2 sequences are GTSNPN and SVGIG (reference sequence). There are 13 residues in the CDR3. The CDR3 coding sequence is TGTGCCTGGAATCCCGGAAATAATTCACCCCTCCACTTT. Translated: CAWNPGNNSPLHF.

This clone was recorded only once. This chain links TRBV14 with TRBJ1-2; D may be TRBD1 (6 bases). CDR1 SGHDN and CDR2 FVKESK come from the germline V gene. Trimming left V 0 bases short and J 5 bases short, with 10 bases between. The CDR3 covers 14 residues. CDR3 residues: CASSQDFRGYGYTF. Here the CDR3 DNA reads TGTGCCAGCAGCCAAGACTTCAGGGGATATGGCTACACCTTC.

The rearrangement uses TRBV7-2 and TRBJ2-7; no reliable D call. V was cut by 2 bases and J by 0 bases, with 8 bases left in between. The CDR3 extends over 14 amino acids. Germline-derived CDR1 and CDR2 are SGHTA and FQGNSA. In nucleotides, the CDR3 is TGTGCCAGCAGCTTATGGGATGGCTCCTACGAGCAGTACTTC. Its protein product is CASSLWDGSYEQYF.

This clone was picked up a small number of times. The rearrangement joins TRBV7-2 to TRBJ2-3, with D hard to call. Trimming removed 5 bases from V and 2 bases from J, with 5 bases in between. Germline-derived CDR1 and CDR2 are SGHTA and FQGNSA. This CDR3 contains 12 residues. CDR3 sequence (DNA): TGTGCCAGCAGCCTGCACACAGATACGCAGTATTTT. Protein product: CASSLHTDTQYF.

A few counts support this clone. This chain joins TRBV29-1 and TRBJ2-5; D gene unclear. The CDR3 extends over 13 amino acids. V shed 5 bases and J shed 9 bases, with 19 bases lying between them. The germline CDR1 and CDR2 sequences are SQVTM and ANQGSEA. The CDR3 protein is CSVPATVEVAQYF. As DNA, the CDR3 is TGCAGCGTTCCCGCCACGGTCGAAGTGGCCCAGTACTTC.

The chain couples TRBV30 to TRBJ1-5, with 12 bases that match TRBD1. After removal of 2 bases from V and 10 bases from J, the junction contained 3 bases not matched to a gene. This CDR3 has 13 residues. Germline CDR1 GTSNPN, CDR2 SVGIG (reference sequence). CDR3 region: CAWSRDRGQPQHF. CDR3 DNA sequence: TGTGCCTGGAGTAGGGACAGGGGGCAACCCCAGCATTTT.

This clone has just a few counts. This chain connects TRBV7-9 to TRBJ2-5; 9 bases are a match to TRBD1. J gave up 5 bases and V 4 bases, and 5 bases lay outside the gene matches. Germline loops: CDR1 SEHNR, CDR2 FQNEAQ (reference sequence). The CDR3 loop spans 14 amino acids. The CDR3 bases are TGTGCCAGCAGCTCGCCGGGACAGGGCGAGACCCAGTACTTC. This sequence encodes CASSSPGQGETQYF. The whole variable domain, filled in from reference TRBV7-9 and TRBJ2-5, reads DTGVSQNPRHKITKRGQNVTFRCDPISEHNRLYWYRQTLGQGPEFLTYFQNEAQLEKSRLLSDRFSAERPKGSFSTLEIQRTEQGDSAMYLCASSSPGQGETQYFGPGTRLLVL.

This chain uses TRBV7-2 with TRBJ2-1; maybe TRBD2 (5 bases). Germline V gives CDR1 SGHTA, CDR2 FQGNSA. This CDR3 is built from 13 residues. Between the trimmed V and J ends, which lost 5 bases and 6 bases, there was a span of 11 bases. Here the CDR3 reads CASSMWAGNEQFF. The CDR3, as DNA: TGTGCCAGCAGCATGTGGGCGGGCAATGAGCAGTTCTTC.

J is TRBJ1-5 and V is TRBV2; 9 bases line up with TRBD1. Germline trimming cut 7 bases from V and 3 bases from J; bases unmatched to any gene: 7. The CDR3 is 15 residues long. Germline V CDR1 and CDR2: SNHLY, FYNNEI. The CDR3 region is CASTCDRGNNQPQHF. The CDR3, as DNA: TGTGCCAGCACCTGTGACAGGGGGAACAATCAGCCCCAGCATTTT. The full variable domain, rest sourced from reference TRBV2 and TRBJ1-5, is EPEVTQTPSHQVTQMGQEVILRCVPISNHLYFYWYRQILGQKVEFLVSFYNNEISEKSEIFDDQFSVERPDGSNFTLKIRSTKLEDSAMYFCASTCDRGNNQPQHFGDGTRLSIL.

As DNA, the CDR3 is TGTGCCAGCAGTGTGGACAGGATCTATGGCTACACCTTC. As protein: CASSVDRIYGYTF. The gene calls are TRBV6-1 and TRBJ1-2; 7 bases agree with TRBD1. There are 13 residues in the CDR3. J gave up 4 bases and V 4 bases, and 3 bases lay outside the gene matches. The germline CDR1 and CDR2 sequences are MNHNS and SASEGT.

There are a few counts of this clone. One end of the junction varies from germline; a read error may be responsible. The chain employs TRBV6-6 and TRBJ2-4; 11 bases map to TRBD1. The V gene's germline CDR1 is MNHNY and CDR2 SVGAGI (reference sequence). CDR3 length equals 15 residues. The CDR3 DNA reads TGTGCCAGCAGTGACGGGGACAGGGGGTTAGTCCCAGACGATTTC. Translating gives CASSDGDRGLVPDDF.

This chain joins TRBV27 and TRBJ1-2, with D uncertain. CDR1 and CDR2 from the germline V gene are MNHEY and SMNVEV (reference sequence). This CDR3 spans 14 amino acids. Trimming took off 9 bases at V and 6 bases at J, with 20 bases between the two ends. Written as DNA, the CDR3 is TGTGCCAGTTTGCTTGATGTGGGCGAAGATGGCTACACCTTC. Its translation: CASLLDVGEDGYTF.

This clone showed up just a few times. The chain couples TRBV5-1 to TRBJ2-1, with 7 bases aligning to TRBD2. The CDR3 covers 15 residues. Trimming cost V 4 bases and J 2 bases; bases outside gene matches: 6. Per germline, CDR1 SGHRS and CDR2 YFSETQ. DNA of the CDR3: TGCGCCAGCAGCCCGGACGGGACTACCTACAATGAGCAGTTCTTC. Amino acids: CASSPDGTTYNEQFF.

In its sample, this clone was seen a few times. Different DNA sequences within this sample yield the same CDR3. This sequence joins TRBV29-1 and TRBJ2-3; D not resolved. The germline V gene encodes CDR1 SQVTM and CDR2 ANQGSEA. V lost 4 bases, J lost 6 bases, and 8 bases lay in between. CDR3 length: 11 amino acids. The CDR3 DNA sequence: TGCAGCGTTGTTTATCTCGATACGCAGTATTTT. This encodes CSVVYLDTQYF.

In its sample, this clone was seen a few times. The chain recombines TRBV7-9 with TRBJ2-2; 7 bases are a match to TRBD2. Germline V gene sequence: CDR1 SEHNR, CDR2 FQNEAQ (reference sequence). Trimming took 5 bases from V and 2 from J; bases not matched to a gene: 11. The CDR3 is made up of 17 amino acids. The CDR3 sequence: CASSDRFRDYNTGELFF. CDR3 DNA sequence: TGTGCCAGCAGCGACCGATTCCGGGACTACAACACCGGGGAGCTGTTTTTT.

Here the CDR3 DNA reads TGTGCCAGCAGCCAAGGATATTCTAGCACAGATACGCAGTATTTT. Amino acid sequence: CASSQGYSSTDTQYF. This sequence joins TRBV5-4 and TRBJ2-3; D not resolved. Germline CDR1 is SGHNT and CDR2 is YYREEE (reference sequence). V shed 4 bases and J shed 0 bases, with 12 bases lying between them. This CDR3 is built from 15 residues.

This clone has just a few counts. This chain links TRBV11-2 with TRBJ2-5; D may be TRBD1 (6 bases). V gave up 5 bases and J gave up 3 bases, with 13 bases separating them. Germline CDR1 reads SGHAT; CDR2 reads FQNNGV. The CDR3 sequence is 14 residues long. This CDR3 reads CASSPLAGEETQYF. Here the CDR3 DNA reads TGTGCCAGCAGCCCCCTCGCAGGGGAAGAGACCCAGTACTTC.

This clone has just a few counts. CDR3 protein: CACGTENYGYTF. The CDR3 coding sequence is TGTGCCTGTGGGACAGAAAACTATGGCTACACCTTC. V and J are TRBV30 and TRBJ1-2, with 7 bases that match TRBD1. Germline assignment: CDR1 GTSNPN and CDR2 SVGIG (reference sequence). Trimming took 6 bases from V and 2 from J; bases not matched to a gene: 3. CDR3 length: 12 amino acids.

The V and J genes are TRBV30 and TRBJ1-6; 8 bases align to TRBD1. With V trimmed by 3 bases and J by 7 bases, 14 bases remained unmatched. Germline CDR1 is GTSNPN and CDR2 is SVGIG (reference sequence). CDR3 length: 17 amino acids. CDR3 sequence (DNA): TGTGCCTGGAGGCCCCCAGGGGGCTTAGGGAGAAATTCACCCCTCCACTTT. Encoded protein: CAWRPPGGLGRNSPLHF.

This clone has a handful of counts. The chain combines TRBV7-7 with TRBJ2-7, with a possible D match to TRBD2 (5 bases). Trimming took off 5 bases at V and 2 bases at J, with 10 bases between the two ends. CDR3 size: 13 residues. Per the germline V gene, CDR1 is SSHAT and CDR2 is FNYEAQ (reference sequence). CDR3 bases: TGTGCCAGCAGCGCGGGTGAGGCCTACGAGCAGTACTTC. It encodes CASSAGEAYEQYF.

This clone was counted at least ten times. The J gene is TRBJ2-1, the V gene TRBV7-6; a possible D gene is TRBD2 (5 bases). CDR3 size: 17 residues. Germline V gene sequence: CDR1 SGHVS, CDR2 FNYEAQ. The V gene lost 0 bases and the J gene lost 8 bases, with 20 bases spanning the gap. This CDR3 is CASSLALSRRAGDEQFF. The CDR3 DNA sequence: TGTGCCAGCAGCTTAGCGCTAAGTCGACGAGCCGGGGATGAGCAGTTCTTC. The whole variable domain, filled in from reference TRBV7-6 and TRBJ2-1, reads GAGVSQSPRYKVTKRGQDVALRCDPISGHVSLYWYRQALGQGPEFLTYFNYEAQQDKSGLPNDRFSAERPEGSISTLTIQRTEQRDSAMYRCASSLALSRRAGDEQFFGPGTRLTVL.

This clone was counted a few times. The V call is TRBV10-3, the J call TRBJ2-1; D gene unclear. Per germline, CDR1 ENHRY and CDR2 SYGVKD. This CDR3 region has 11 residues. Trimming pared 8 bases from V and 8 bases from J, leaving 10 bases between. CDR3 nucleotides: TGTGCCATCTCGGAACGAGATGAGCAGTTCTTC. Translating gives CAISERDEQFF.

This clone showed up just a few times. The chain carries TRBV7-2 and TRBJ2-5; weak D call: TRBD2 (6 bases). Germline-derived CDR1 and CDR2 are SGHTA and FQGNSA. The CDR3 runs to 14 residues. V lost 3 bases and J lost 2, with 10 bases in between. The CDR3 loop reads CASSLNSGQETQYF. CDR3 bases: TGTGCCAGCAGCTTGAATAGCGGACAAGAGACCCAGTACTTC.

This clone was detected a few times. The chain is built from TRBV6-5 and TRBJ1-1, with no clear D. This CDR3 has 14 amino acids. The germline V and J ends were trimmed by 7 bases and 4 bases, with 16 bases remaining between them. From germline, CDR1 is MNHEY and CDR2 SVGAGI. CDR3 nucleotide sequence: TGTGCCAGCACCCCTGGGGTGGGTGGCACTGAAGCTTTCTTT. Protein product: CASTPGVGGTEAFF.